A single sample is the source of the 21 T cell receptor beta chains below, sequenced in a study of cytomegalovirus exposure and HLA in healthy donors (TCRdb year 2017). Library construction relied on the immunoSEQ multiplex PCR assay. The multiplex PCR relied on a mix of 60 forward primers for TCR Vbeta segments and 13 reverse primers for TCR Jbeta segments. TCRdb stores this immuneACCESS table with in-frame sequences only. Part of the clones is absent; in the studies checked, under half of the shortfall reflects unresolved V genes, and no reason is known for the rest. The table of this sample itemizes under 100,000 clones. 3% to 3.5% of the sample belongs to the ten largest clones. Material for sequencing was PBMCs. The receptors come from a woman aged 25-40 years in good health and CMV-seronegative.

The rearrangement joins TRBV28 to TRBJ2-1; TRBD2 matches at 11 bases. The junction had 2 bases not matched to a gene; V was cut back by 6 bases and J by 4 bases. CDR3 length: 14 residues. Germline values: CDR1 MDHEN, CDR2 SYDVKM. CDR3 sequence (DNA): TGTGCCAGCAGGCGGACTAGCGGGTACAATGAGCAGTTCTTC. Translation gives CASRRTSGYNEQFF.

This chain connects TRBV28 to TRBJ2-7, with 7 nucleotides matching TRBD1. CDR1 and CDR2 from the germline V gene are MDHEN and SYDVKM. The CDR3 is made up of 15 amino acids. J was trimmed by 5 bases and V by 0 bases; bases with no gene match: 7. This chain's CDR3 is CASSLWGTATNEQYF. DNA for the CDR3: TGTGCCAGCAGTTTATGGGGGACAGCCACGAACGAGCAGTACTTC.

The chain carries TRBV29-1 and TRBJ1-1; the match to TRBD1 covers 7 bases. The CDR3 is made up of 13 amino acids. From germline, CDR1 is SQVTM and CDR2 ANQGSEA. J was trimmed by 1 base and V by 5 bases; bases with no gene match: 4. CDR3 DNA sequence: TGCAGCGTTTCCGACAGGGCGAACACTGAAGCTTTCTTT. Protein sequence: CSVSDRANTEAFF.

CDR3 nucleotides: TGTGCCAGCAGTTACGAGGGATATGGGGCCAACGTCCTGACTTTC. It is translated as CASSYEGYGANVLTF. V usage is TRBV6-5 and J usage is TRBJ2-6, with D possibly TRBD2 on 5 matching bases. Germline V gene lookup returns CDR1 MNHEY and CDR2 SVGAGI. The CDR3 spans 15 residues. Trimming left V 2 bases short and J 3 bases short, with 8 bases between.

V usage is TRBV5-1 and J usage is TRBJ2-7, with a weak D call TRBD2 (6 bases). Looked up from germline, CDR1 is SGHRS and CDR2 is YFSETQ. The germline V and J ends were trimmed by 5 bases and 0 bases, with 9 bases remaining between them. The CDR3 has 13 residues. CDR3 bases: TGCGCCAGCAGTTGGCGGGACTCCTACGAGCAGTACTTC. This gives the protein CASSWRDSYEQYF.

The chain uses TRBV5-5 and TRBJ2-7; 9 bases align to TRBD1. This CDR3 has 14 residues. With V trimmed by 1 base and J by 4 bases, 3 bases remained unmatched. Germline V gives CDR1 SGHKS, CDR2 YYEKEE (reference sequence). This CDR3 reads CASSLTGGRYEQYF. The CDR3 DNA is TGTGCCAGCAGCTTGACAGGGGGCAGGTACGAGCAGTACTTC.

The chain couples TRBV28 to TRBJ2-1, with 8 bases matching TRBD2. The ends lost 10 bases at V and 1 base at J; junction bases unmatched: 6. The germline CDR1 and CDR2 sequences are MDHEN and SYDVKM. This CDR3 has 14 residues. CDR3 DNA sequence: TGTGCCATTCGGGGGGGAGTGTCCTACAATGAGCAGTTCTTC. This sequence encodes CAIRGGVSYNEQFF. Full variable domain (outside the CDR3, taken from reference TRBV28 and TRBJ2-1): DVKVTQSSRYLVKRTGEKVFLECVQDMDHENMFWYRQDPGLGLRLIYFSYDVKMKEKGDIPEGYSVSREKKERFSLILESASTNQTSMYLCAIRGGVSYNEQFFGPGTRLTVL.

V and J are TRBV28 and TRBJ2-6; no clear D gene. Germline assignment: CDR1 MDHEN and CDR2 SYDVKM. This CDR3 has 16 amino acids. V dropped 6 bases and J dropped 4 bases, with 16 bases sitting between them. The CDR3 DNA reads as TGTGCCAGCAGGTGGGCCGACGAAGCCGGGGCCAACGTCCTGACTTTC. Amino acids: CASRWADEAGANVLTF.

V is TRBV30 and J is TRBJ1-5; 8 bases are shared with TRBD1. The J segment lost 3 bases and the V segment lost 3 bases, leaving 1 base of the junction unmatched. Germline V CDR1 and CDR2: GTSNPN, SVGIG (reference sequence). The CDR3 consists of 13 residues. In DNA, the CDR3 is TGTGCCTGGAGCAGGGGGCTCAATCAGCCCCAGCATTTT. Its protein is CAWSRGLNQPQHF. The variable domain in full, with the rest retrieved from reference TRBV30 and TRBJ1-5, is SQTIHQWPATLVQPVGSPLSLECTVEGTSNPNLYWYRQAAGRGLQLLFYSVGIGQISSEVPQNLSASRPQDRQFILSSKKLLLSDSGFYLCAWSRGLNQPQHFGDGTRLSIL.

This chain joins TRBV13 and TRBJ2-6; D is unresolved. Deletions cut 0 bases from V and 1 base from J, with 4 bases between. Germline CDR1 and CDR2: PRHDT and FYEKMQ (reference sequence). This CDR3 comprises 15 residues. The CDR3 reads CASSLGRSGANVLTF. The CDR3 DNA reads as TGTGCCAGCAGCTTAGGGAGGTCTGGGGCCAACGTCCTGACTTTC.

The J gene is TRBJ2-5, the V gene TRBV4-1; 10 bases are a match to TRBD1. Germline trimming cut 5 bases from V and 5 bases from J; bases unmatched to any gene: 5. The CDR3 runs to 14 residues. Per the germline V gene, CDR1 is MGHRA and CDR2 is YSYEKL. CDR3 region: CASSSGQGRETQYF. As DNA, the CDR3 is TGCGCCAGCAGCTCGGGACAGGGGCGGGAGACCCAGTACTTC.

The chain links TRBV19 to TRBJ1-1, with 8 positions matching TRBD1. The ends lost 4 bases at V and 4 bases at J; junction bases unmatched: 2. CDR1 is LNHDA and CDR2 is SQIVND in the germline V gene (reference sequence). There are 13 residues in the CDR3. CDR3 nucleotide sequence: TGTGCCAGTAGTAACAGGGGGGGCACTGAAGCTTTCTTT. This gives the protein CASSNRGGTEAFF.

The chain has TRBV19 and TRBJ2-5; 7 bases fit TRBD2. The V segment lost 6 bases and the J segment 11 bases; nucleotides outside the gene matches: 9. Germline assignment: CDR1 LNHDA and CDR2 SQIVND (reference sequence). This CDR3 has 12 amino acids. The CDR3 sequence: CASRTEGREQYF. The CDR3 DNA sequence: TGTGCCAGTAGAACGGAAGGGAGGGAGCAGTACTTC.

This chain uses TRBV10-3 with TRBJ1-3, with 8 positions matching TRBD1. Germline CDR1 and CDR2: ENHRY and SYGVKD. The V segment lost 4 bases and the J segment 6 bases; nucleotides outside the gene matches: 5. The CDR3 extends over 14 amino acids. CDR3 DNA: TGTGCCATCAGTGGAATACAGGGGGTAAACACCATATATTTT. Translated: CAISGIQGVNTIYF.

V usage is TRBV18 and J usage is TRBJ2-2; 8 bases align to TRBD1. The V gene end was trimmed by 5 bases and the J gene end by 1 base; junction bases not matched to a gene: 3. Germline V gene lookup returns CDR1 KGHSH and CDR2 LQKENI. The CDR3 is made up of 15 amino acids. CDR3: CASSGQGMNTGELFF. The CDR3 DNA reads TGTGCCAGCTCAGGACAGGGAATGAACACCGGGGAGCTGTTTTTT.

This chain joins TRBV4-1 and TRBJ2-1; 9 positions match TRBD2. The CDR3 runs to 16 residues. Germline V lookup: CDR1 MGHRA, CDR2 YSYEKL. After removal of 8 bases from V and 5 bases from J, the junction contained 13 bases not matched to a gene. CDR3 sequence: CASSSEVGLANNEQFF. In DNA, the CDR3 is TGCGCCAGCTCATCCGAGGTGGGACTAGCCAACAATGAGCAGTTCTTC.

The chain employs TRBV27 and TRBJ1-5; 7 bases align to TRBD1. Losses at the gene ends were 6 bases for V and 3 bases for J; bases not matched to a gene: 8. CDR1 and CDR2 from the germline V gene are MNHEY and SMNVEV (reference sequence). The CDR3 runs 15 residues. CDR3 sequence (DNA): TGTGCCAGCAGGGGTACAGGGGTCTTCAATCAGCCCCAGCATTTT. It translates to CASRGTGVFNQPQHF.

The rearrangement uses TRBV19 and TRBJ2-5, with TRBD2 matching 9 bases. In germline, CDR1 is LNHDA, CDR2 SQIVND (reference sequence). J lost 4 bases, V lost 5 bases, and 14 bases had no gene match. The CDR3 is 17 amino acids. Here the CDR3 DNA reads TGTGCCAGTAGTCCTACTCCGGGACTAGCTAAGCCAGAGACCCAGTACTTC. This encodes CASSPTPGLAKPETQYF. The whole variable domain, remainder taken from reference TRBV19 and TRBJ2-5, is DGGITQSPKYLFRKEGQNVTLSCEQNLNHDAMYWYRQDPGQGLRLIYYSQIVNDFQKGDIAEGYSVSREKKESFPLTVTSAQKNPTAFYLCASSPTPGLAKPETQYFGPGTRLLVL.

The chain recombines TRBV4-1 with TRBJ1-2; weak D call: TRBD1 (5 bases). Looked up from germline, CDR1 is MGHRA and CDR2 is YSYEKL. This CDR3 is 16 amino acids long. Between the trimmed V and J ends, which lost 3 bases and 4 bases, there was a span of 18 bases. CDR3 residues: CASSHGTRESSYGYTF. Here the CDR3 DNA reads TGCGCCAGCAGCCACGGGACTCGGGAGTCTAGCTATGGCTACACCTTC.

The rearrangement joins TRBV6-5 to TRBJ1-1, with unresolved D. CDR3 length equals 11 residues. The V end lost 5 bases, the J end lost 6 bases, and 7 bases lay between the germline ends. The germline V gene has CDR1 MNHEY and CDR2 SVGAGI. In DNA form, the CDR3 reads TGTGCCAGCAGTGAGAGAGCTGAAGCTTTCTTT. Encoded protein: CASSERAEAFF.

The CDR3 coding sequence is TGCAGCCTCGGGGTTTCCTACAATGAGCAGTTCTTC. Residues: CSLGVSYNEQFF. V and J are TRBV29-1 and TRBJ2-1; perhaps TRBD2 as D (5 bases). CDR3 length: 12 amino acids. Germline V gene data show CDR1 as SQVTM and CDR2 as ANQGSEA. V was cut by 8 bases and J by 1 base, with 9 bases left in between.